The 14 T cell receptor beta chains below were found in one sample sequenced in a study of radiotherapy plus CTLA-4 blockade in lung cancer. Only in-frame clones appear in the TCRdb table, and some are missing; sequencing was by immunoSEQ multiplex PCR. The table lists roughly 97,000 clones, around 79% of them singletons. Sequenced here: peripheral blood, sampled from a patient treated with radiotherapy plus ipilimumab. All receptors come from a human donor with non-small cell lung cancer who had a partial response to radiotherapy plus ipilimumab. Some clones in this sample may be carry-over from other donors' samples.

The chain uses TRBV19 and TRBJ2-1; the match to TRBD2 covers 7 bases. The junction had 10 bases not matched to a gene; V was cut back by 8 bases and J by 9 bases. The CDR3 has 13 residues. Looked up from germline, CDR1 is LNHDA and CDR2 is SQIVND (reference sequence). The CDR3 sequence is CASASSGAGEQFF. The CDR3 DNA sequence: TGTGCCAGTGCCTCTAGCGGAGCAGGTGAGCAGTTCTTC.

This sequence joins TRBV7-8 and TRBJ2-1; 9 positions match TRBD2. From germline, CDR1 is SGHVS and CDR2 FQNEAQ. The CDR3 runs to 16 residues. Losses at the gene ends were 3 bases for V and 5 bases for J; bases not matched to a gene: 8. This CDR3 is CASSFLVAGGDNEQFF. CDR3 nucleotide sequence: TGTGCCAGCAGCTTTTTGGTTGCGGGGGGGGACAATGAGCAGTTCTTC.

The chain recombines TRBV28 with TRBJ1-5; D unclear. The CDR3 runs 14 residues. CDR1 and CDR2 from the germline V gene are MDHEN and SYDVKM. The ends were cut back, 8 bases at V and 0 bases at J, with 11 bases in the middle. The CDR3 is CASGATHSNQPQHF. DNA for the CDR3: TGTGCCAGCGGAGCTACGCATAGCAATCAGCCCCAGCATTTT.

The chain has TRBV2 and TRBJ1-2, with unresolved D. CDR1 SNHLY and CDR2 FYNNEI come from the germline V gene. Trimming shortened V by 1 base and J by 8 bases, and 8 bases separated the two germline ends. The CDR3 has 12 residues. Here the CDR3 DNA reads TGTGCCAGCAGTGAAGAGGTCAGGGGCTACACCTTC. This sequence encodes CASSEEVRGYTF.

The gene calls are TRBV6-1 and TRBJ1-3; D perhaps matches TRBD1 (6 bases). CDR1 and CDR2 (germline): MNHNS, SASEGT. The CDR3 covers 14 residues. Trimming took off 5 bases at V and 6 bases at J, with 14 bases between the two ends. The CDR3 DNA reads as TGTGCCAGCAGTCCGCCTCACAGGGAAAACACCATATATTTT. This encodes CASSPPHRENTIYF.

The chain links TRBV21-1 to TRBJ1-2. TRBV21-1 is termed a pseudogene. The CDR3 has 14 residues. CDR3 in amino acids: CASSKGVPDYGYTF. The CDR3 region has the DNA TGTGCCAGCAGCAAAGGAGTACCTGACTATGGCTACACCTTC.

The sample holds one count of this clone. This chain connects TRBV6-6 to TRBJ2-6; D may be TRBD2 (5 bases). Trimming cost V 2 bases and J 4 bases, with 12 bases left between them. Per germline, CDR1 MNHNY and CDR2 SVGAGI (reference sequence). The CDR3 runs 16 residues. The CDR3 nucleotides read TGTGCCAGCAGTTACACGCGAGGGTTCGGGGCCAACGTCCTGACTTTC. This encodes CASSYTRGFGANVLTF.

This clone has more than one count but fewer than ten. The gene calls are TRBV5-5 and TRBJ2-7, with D perhaps matching TRBD2 (6 bases). Germline CDR1 is SGHKS and CDR2 is YYEKEE (reference sequence). V was cut by 0 bases and J by 3 bases, with 10 bases left in between. The CDR3 extends over 14 amino acids. Here the CDR3 reads CASSLVGSGYEQYF. The CDR3 nucleotides read TGTGCCAGCAGCTTGGTTGGTAGCGGCTACGAGCAGTACTTC.

The V gene is TRBV2, the J gene TRBJ1-4; weak D call: TRBD1 (5 bases). The V end was cut by 4 bases, the J end by 4 bases, with 10 bases between. The germline V gene encodes CDR1 SNHLY and CDR2 FYNNEI. The CDR3 totals 14 residues. CDR3 DNA sequence: TGTGCCAGCAGTGGGCAGGGCCATAATGAAAAACTGTTTTTT. Protein sequence: CASSGQGHNEKLFF.

This clone was seen just once. The chain links TRBV2 to TRBJ1-1; D is unclear. The ends were cut back, 7 bases at V and 3 bases at J, with 12 bases in the middle. Looked up from germline, CDR1 is SNHLY and CDR2 is FYNNEI. The CDR3 extends over 13 amino acids. CDR3 sequence reads: CASTTTWDTEAFF. For the CDR3, the DNA is TGTGCCAGCACTACGACTTGGGACACTGAAGCTTTCTTT.

The chain employs TRBV11-2 and TRBJ2-2; 9 bases agree with TRBD2. Germline lookup yields CDR1 SGHAT and CDR2 FQNNGV. The CDR3 loop spans 14 amino acids. V was pared by 5 bases and J by 6 bases, with 4 bases of the junction left unmatched. The CDR3 coding sequence is TGTGCCAGCAGCCCCCGGACTAGCGCCGGGGAGCTGTTTTTT. It specifies CASSPRTSAGELFF.

This clone turned up a few times. The V and J genes are TRBV28 and TRBJ1-6; D is ambiguous. Germline CDR1 reads MDHEN; CDR2 reads SYDVKM. This CDR3 region has 15 residues. V was trimmed by 7 bases and J by 9 bases, leaving 19 bases between them. The CDR3 DNA is TGTGCCAGCACCCAATCATCCGGGGATGGTTCACCCCTCCACTTT. It codes for CASTQSSGDGSPLHF.

J is TRBJ2-3 and V is TRBV6-5, with a tentative D call TRBD2 (6 bases). Germline V gene sequence: CDR1 MNHEY, CDR2 SVGAGI. The CDR3 has 15 residues. V was cut by 4 bases and J by 4 bases, with 15 bases left in between. The CDR3 protein is CASSFRRGGADTQYF. The CDR3 DNA sequence: TGTGCCAGCAGTTTTAGGCGGGGAGGTGCAGATACGCAGTATTTT.

The rearrangement joins TRBV6-5 to TRBJ2-3; TRBD2 might be the D (6 bases). The CDR3 runs to 12 residues. CDR1 and CDR2 from the germline V gene are MNHEY and SVGAGI. Trimming took 5 bases from V and 6 from J, leaving 9 bases between them. The CDR3 DNA reads as TGTGCCAGCAGTGGGGGGTCGGATACGCAGTATTTT. Translating gives CASSGGSDTQYF.